This T cell receptor (beta chain) was sequenced during a study of blood T cells in healthy people across ages (dated by TCRdb to between 2015 and 2016). Concerning the study at large: In model experiments, roughly one uniquely barcoded TCR beta cDNA molecule per two T cells was captured by template switching. Using the same blood draw, the study looked at two additional independent replicas of 1 million unique cDNA reads for two donors, one aged 18 to 29 and the other aged 80 or older. To avoid experimental bias, donors of different ages were randomly spread across the sequencing lanes. Four age groups were formed from the donors: young (average approximately 17 years), middle-aged (approximately 39), aged (approximately 60) and long-lived (around 82). Age-related changes in TCR beta repertoire diversity were measured in the study by deep sequencing normalized with unique cDNA molecular identifiers.

Note on this clonotype: Its binding antigen is unknown. No quality values exist for individual bases; no much larger clone is one base distant.

The 39 donors, aged about 6 to 95 years, were systemically healthy Caucasian individuals from Russia. About 10 milliliters of peripheral blood were drawn from each donor into EDTA-treated Vacutainer tubes. Ficoll-Paque density-gradient centrifugation was used to isolate PBMCs, with at least 6.5 million per sample. Trizol reagent was used to extract total RNA from PBMCs, with at least 6 micrograms per sample. Naive CD45RAhigh/CD27high T cell percentages were measured by flow cytometry on a PBMC aliquot from every donor. The germline V and J ends show losses of 6 bases and 7 bases respectively, and no gene match explains 15 bases of the junction. Measured from the cysteine to the phenylalanine, the CDR3 is 16 residues long. The sequence is cut down to CDR3 DNA, 48 bases in frame from base 1. Findings and caveats that apply to the study as a whole: There was a strong correlation between observed TCR beta diversity and the percentage of naive T cells measured by flow cytometry. Total diversity estimates from one million sequenced T cells were considered lower bounds and underestimates. Bulk unsorted PBMC profiling prevented conclusive comparison of naive and antigen-experienced compartments. Observed TCR beta diversity per million T cells fell roughly linearly with age, and a significant reduction was already apparent by age around 40. The long-lived group showed more naive CD4+ T cells, fewer expanded clones and increased TCR diversity than the aged group, suggesting age selection. Because donor CMV infection status was unknown, age-related changes in expanded clonotypes were potentially confounded.

The library was produced with 5' RACE. The sequencer was an Illumina HiSeq 2500. The second PCR ran for about 7 to 11 cycles and used a J-beta primer mix along with a sample-barcoded 5' primer. A template-switch 5' adaptor carrying 12 random nucleotides introduced a unique molecular identifier onto each TCR beta cDNA molecule. Each sample yielded at least 2.5 million CDR3-containing paired-end reads. All of the RNA was converted into first-strand cDNA using the Mint cDNA synthesis kit, with a TRBC-specific oligonucleotide serving as the primer. Following uracil-DNA glycosylase treatment, all cDNA underwent a first 18-cycle PCR with the universal primers M1SS and BC2_uni_R. From the authors' description of their analysis: Normalization of each sample was performed by random selection of 1 million high-quality reads, each carrying a distinct molecular identifier. Reads sharing molecular identifiers were discarded rather than binned into consensus sequences. MiTCR, set to a Q25 quality threshold and the strictest error-elimination algorithm, was used for CDR3 identification, clonotype clustering and error correction. A nonparametric unseen species model with Euler transformation was used to estimate a lower bound on total TCR beta diversity. The public reads were reprocessed in TCRdb via fastp at Q25 and MiXCR, keeping in-frame beta chains. A single entry per CDR3 protein holds the most common genes and DNA from its merged rows. What appears here as the V and J calls and clone size reflects TCRdb's work, not the paper's. In all, the sample holds about 780,000 distinct CDR3 sequences, and roughly 46% of those were seen once. Around 18% of the sample goes to the ten largest clones.

Sequencing used blood. This receptor was obtained from a man at least 80 years old in good health. The chain joins TRBV12-3 or TRBV12-4 to TRBJ2-5, and 9 junctional nucleotides match TRBD1. The DNA sequence follows: TGTGCCAGCAGGACCGGGACAGGGACGAAGGGAGGGACCCAGTACTTC. Translated, it reads CASRTGTGTKGGTQYF.